This T cell receptor (beta chain) appears in the sequencing data of a study of T-cell reconstitution after alpha-beta-depleted transplantation in children. This clonotype has a count of ten or more. Preparation of the TCRbeta library was carried out with unique molecular identifiers. TCRdb re-called the PCR reads with MiXCR, one entry per CDR3 protein. The table shows a few hundred thousand distinct CDR3 sequences, with around a tenth occurring only once. Germline V gene data show CDR1 as SGDLS and CDR2 as YYNGEE. There are 12 residues in the CDR3. V lost 3 bases, J lost 5 bases, and 9 bases lay in between.

The chain couples TRBV9 to TRBJ2-7; possible D gene TRBD2, 5 bases. Here the sequenced sample was PBMCs from the stem cell graft donor, taken from the stem cell graft. This receptor was identified in a human donor who donated a stem cell graft to a child with acute lymphoblastic leukemia. CDR3 amino acids: CASSGLEDEQYF. CDR3 DNA: TGTGCCAGCAGCGGTCTGGAGGACGAGCAGTACTTC.